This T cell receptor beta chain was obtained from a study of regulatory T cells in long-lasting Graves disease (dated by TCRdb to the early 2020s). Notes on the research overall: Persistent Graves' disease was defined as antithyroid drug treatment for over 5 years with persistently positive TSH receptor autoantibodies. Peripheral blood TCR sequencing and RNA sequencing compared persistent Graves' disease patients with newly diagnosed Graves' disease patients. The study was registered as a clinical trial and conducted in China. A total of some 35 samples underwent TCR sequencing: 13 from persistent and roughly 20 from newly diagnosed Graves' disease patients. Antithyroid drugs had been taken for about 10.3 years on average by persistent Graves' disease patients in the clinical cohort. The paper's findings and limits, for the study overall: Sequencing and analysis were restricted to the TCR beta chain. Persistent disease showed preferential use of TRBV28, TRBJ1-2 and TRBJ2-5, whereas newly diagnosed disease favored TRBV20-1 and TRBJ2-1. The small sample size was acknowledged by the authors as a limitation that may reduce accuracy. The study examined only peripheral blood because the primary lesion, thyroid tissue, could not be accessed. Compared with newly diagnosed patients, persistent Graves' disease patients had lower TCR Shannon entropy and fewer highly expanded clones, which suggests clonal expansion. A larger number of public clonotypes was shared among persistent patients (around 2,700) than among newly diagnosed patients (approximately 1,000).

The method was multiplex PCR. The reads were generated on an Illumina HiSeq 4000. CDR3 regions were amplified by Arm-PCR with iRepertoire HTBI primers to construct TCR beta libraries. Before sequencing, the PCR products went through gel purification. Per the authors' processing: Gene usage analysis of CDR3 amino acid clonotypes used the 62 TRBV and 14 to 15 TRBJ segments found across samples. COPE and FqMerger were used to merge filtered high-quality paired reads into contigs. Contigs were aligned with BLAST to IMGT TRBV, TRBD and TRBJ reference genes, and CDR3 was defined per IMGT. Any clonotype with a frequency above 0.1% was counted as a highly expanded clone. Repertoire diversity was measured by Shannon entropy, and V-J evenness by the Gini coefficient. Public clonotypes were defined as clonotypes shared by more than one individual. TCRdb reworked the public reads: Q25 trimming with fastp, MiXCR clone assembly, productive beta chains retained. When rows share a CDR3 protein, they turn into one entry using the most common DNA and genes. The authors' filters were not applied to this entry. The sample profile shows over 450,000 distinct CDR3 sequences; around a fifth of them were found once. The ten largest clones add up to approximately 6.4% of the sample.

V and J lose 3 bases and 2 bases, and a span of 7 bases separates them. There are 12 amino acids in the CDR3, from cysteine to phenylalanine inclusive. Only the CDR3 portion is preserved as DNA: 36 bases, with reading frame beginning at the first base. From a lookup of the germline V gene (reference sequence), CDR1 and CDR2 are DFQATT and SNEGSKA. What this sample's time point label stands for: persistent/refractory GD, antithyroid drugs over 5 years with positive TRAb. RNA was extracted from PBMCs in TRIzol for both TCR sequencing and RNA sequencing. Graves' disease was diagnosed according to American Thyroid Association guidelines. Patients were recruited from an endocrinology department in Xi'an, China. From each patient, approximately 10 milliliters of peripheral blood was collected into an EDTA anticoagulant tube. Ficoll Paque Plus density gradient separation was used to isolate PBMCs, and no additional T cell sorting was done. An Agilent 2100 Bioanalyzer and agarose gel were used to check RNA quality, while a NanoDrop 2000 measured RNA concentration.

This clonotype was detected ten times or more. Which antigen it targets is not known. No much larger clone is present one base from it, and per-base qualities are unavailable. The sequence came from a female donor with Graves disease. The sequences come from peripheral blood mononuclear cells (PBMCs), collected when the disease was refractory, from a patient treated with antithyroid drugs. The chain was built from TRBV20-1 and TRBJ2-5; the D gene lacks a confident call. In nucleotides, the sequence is TGCAGTGCTAGGTTCGGACAAGAGACCCAGTACTTC. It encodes CSARFGQETQYF.